Sequencing of this TCR beta chain was carried out in a study of blood T cell repertoires in COVID-19. Assay used: immunoSEQ multiplex PCR; TCRdb lists only in-frame clones, some missing. The sample records about 170,000 clones, 86% being singletons. This CDR3 spans 17 amino acids. J lost 7 bases, V lost 1 base, and 12 bases had no gene match. Germline V gives CDR1 LGHNA, CDR2 YNFKEQ. This sequence originates from a man aged 65 to 79 with acute or convalescent COVID-19. The chain uses TRBV4-2 and TRBJ2-4; 8 bases map to TRBD2. Input material: peripheral blood. CDR3 bases: TGTGCCAGCAGCCAAGTGCAGGCGGGGGGAGAAGGGAACATTCAGTACTTC. Its translation is CASSQVQAGGEGNIQYF.